Only a few counts were recorded for the clone carrying this T cell receptor beta chain. PCR primers comprised 60 Vbeta and 13 Jbeta primers. Measured with immunoSEQ multiplex PCR; TCRdb has only the in-frame clones, and not every one. The data hold 100,000 or so clones, with about 80% observed a single time. The sample is drawn from a study of cytomegalovirus exposure and HLA in healthy donors. The ends lost 4 bases at V and 0 bases at J; junction bases unmatched: 4. CDR1 and CDR2 (germline): SGHDT, YYEEEE. The CDR3 covers 16 residues. Source material: PBMCs. J is TRBJ2-6 and V is TRBV5-6, with 7 bases that match TRBD1. This TCR was sampled from a man aged 25-45 years in good health and CMV-seropositive. CDR3: CASSRGDSSGANVLTF. CDR3 in DNA: TGTGCCAGCAGCCGAGGGGACAGCTCTGGGGCCAACGTCCTGACTTTC. The whole variable domain, remainder taken from reference TRBV5-6 and TRBJ2-6, is DAGVTQSPTHLIKTRGQQVTLRCSPKSGHDTVSWYQQALGQGPQFIFQYYEEEERQRGNFPDRFSGHQFPNYSSELNVNALLLGDSALYLCASSRGDSSGANVLTFGAGSRLTVL.